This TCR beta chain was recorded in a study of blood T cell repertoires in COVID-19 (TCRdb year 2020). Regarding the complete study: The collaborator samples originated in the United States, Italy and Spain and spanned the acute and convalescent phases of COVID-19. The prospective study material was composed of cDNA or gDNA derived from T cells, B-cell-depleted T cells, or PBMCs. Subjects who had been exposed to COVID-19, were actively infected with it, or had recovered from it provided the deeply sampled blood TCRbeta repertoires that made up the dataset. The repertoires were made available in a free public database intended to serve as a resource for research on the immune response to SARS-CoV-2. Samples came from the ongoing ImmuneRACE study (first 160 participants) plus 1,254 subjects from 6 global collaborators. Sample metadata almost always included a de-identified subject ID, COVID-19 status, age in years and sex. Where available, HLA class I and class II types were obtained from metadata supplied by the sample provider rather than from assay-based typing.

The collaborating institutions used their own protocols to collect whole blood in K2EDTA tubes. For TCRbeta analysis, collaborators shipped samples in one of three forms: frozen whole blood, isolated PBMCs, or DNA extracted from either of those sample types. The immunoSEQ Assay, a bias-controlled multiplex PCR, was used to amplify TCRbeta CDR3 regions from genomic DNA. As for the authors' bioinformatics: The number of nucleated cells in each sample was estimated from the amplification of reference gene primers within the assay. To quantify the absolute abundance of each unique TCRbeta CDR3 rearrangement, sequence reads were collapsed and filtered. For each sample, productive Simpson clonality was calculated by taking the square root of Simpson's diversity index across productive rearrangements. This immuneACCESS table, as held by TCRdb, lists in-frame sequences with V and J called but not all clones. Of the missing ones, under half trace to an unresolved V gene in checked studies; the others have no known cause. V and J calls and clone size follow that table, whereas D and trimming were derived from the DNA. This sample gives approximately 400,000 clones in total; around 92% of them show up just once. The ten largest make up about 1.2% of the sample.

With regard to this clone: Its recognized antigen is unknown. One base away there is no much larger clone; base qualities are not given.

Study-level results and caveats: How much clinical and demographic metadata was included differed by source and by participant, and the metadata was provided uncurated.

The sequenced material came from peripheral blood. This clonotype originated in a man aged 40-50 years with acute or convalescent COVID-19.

The sequence in DNA is TGTGCCAGCAGGGACGCTACAGGGCTGAACACCGGGGAGCTGTTTTTT. This codes for CASRDATGLNTGELFF. The chain links TRBV28 with TRBJ2-2, and the D gene may be TRBD1, 6 bases matching. Relative to germline, V is 6 bases shorter and J is 1 base shorter, with 15 bases between their ends. Reading from cysteine to phenylalanine, the CDR3 counts 16 amino acids. Only CDR3 DNA remains: 48 bases, in frame from the first base. Per the germline V gene, MDHEN is the CDR1 and SYDVKM is the CDR2.